This T cell receptor beta chain was found in a study of T-cell reconstitution after alpha-beta-depleted transplantation in children. Study findings and constraints: Certain patients had high TCRbeta diversity at day 60, and it came from recipient T cells and thymic progenitors that survived. Once a year had passed after transplant, T-cell counts and diversity came mostly from newly produced T cells.

Preparation of the TCRbeta library was carried out with unique molecular identifiers. Each CDR3 protein gets one entry after TCRdb re-called the PCR reads with MiXCR. This repertoire shows about 540,000 distinct CDR3 sequences, 25% to 30% found once; its top ten account for 35% to 40%. Notes on this clonotype: Its antigen is still unknown.

The CDR3 covers 18 residues. Per the germline V gene, CDR1 is SGHRS and CDR2 is YFSETQ. After removal of 4 bases from V and 7 bases from J, the junction contained 21 bases not matched to a gene. V gene TRBV5-1 combines with J gene TRBJ2-3; 7 nucleotides align to TRBD2. The receptor was derived from a boy less than two years old with Wiskott-Aldrich syndrome, due to receive a stem cell transplant. The sequenced sample was PBMCs, obtained before TCRalphabeta/CD19-depleted stem cell transplant. CDR3 in amino acids: CASSLTTRGSSGVYTQYF. The CDR3 nucleotides read TGCGCCAGCAGCCTGACTACCCGGGGGTCTAGCGGAGTATATACGCAGTATTTT.